Listed below are T cell receptor beta chains from one sample, sequenced in a study of T cell responses to AZD1222 COVID-19 vaccine. The table came from immunoSEQ multiplex PCR; TCRdb's copy has only in-frame clones and leaves some out. Of 65,000 to 95,000 clones in the sample, around 90% were seen once. Sequences were derived from peripheral blood, sampled on day 0 of MenACWY control vaccination. The source is an adult in good health. CDR3s include the opening cysteine and the closing phenylalanine or tryptophan. The D gene is left open where the match is weak. A clone size is listed for some rows: how often the clone was seen (once, few, many), or a class if it is expanded.

V	J	size	D	DNA	CDR3
TRBV5-5	TRBJ2-5	.	.	TGTGCCAGCAGCGTTGCCCGCGGACAAGAGACCCAGTACTTC	CASSVARGQETQYF
TRBV5-8	TRBJ1-3	.	.	TGTGCCAGCGGCCAGGACGGGAGCTCTGGAAACACCATATATTTT	CASGQDGSSGNTIYF
TRBV5-5	TRBJ1-5	.	.	TGTGCCAGCAGCCGAGATACACGGTCCATGGGCAATCAGCCCCAGCATTTT	CASSRDTRSMGNQPQHF
TRBV7-2	TRBJ2-7	.	.	TGTGCCAGCAGCCTGGACGGCAGCTCCTACGAGCAGTACTTC	CASSLDGSSYEQYF
TRBV15	TRBJ2-4	.	.	TGTGCCACCAGCAGAGTCCAGGGATCAGCAGGAGCCAAAAACATTCAGTACTTC	CATSRVQGSAGAKNIQYF
TRBV9	TRBJ2-1	.	TRBD2	TGTGCCAGCACCCAATCGGCGGGGGACTACAATGAGCAGTTCTTC	CASTQSAGDYNEQFF
TRBV18	TRBJ2-3	.	TRBD1	TGTGCCAGTGACAGGGGTGCAGCAGATACGCAGTATTTT	CASDRGAADTQYF
TRBV19	TRBJ2-3	.	.	TGTGCCAGTAGTACCCTTCCCGGGAGCGTCACAGATACGCAGTATTTT	CASSTLPGSVTDTQYF
TRBV2	TRBJ1-2	.	TRBD1	TGTGCCAGCATTGGACAGGGGGAAAGCTACACCTTC	CASIGQGESYTF
TRBV7-2	TRBJ2-3	.	.	TGTGCCAGCAGCTTCCCAGATACGCAGTATTTT	CASSFPDTQYF
TRBV27	TRBJ1-1	.	TRBD1	TGTGCCAGCATACAATGGACAGGGCGCACTGAAGCTTTCTTT	CASIQWTGRTEAFF
TRBV5-1	TRBJ1-5	.	.	TGCGCCAGCAGGGGGGGTTGGGATCAGCCCCAGCATTTT	CASRGGWDQPQHF
TRBV12-3/TRBV12-4	TRBJ1-2	.	TRBD1	TGTGCCAGCAGTTTGGACAGGAACTATGGCTACACCTTC	CASSLDRNYGYTF
TRBV6-1	TRBJ1-1	.	.	TGTGCCAGCAGTGAACAATCCGAGGGATGGCCTGAAGCTTTCTTT	CASSEQSEGWPEAFF
TRBV2	TRBJ2-7	few	TRBD1	TGTGCCAGCAGTCCGCGGGACAGGGGTTCCTACGAGCAGTACTTC	CASSPRDRGSYEQYF
TRBV18	TRBJ1-3	.	.	TGTGCCAGCTCACCATCAGGATCCCTCTCTGGAAACACCATATATTTT	CASSPSGSLSGNTIYF
TRBV19	TRBJ2-5	.	.	TGTGCCAGTAGTACCGGGACCCACCAAGAGACCCAGTACTTC	CASSTGTHQETQYF
TRBV28	TRBJ1-2	.	.	TGTGCCAGCAGTTCATATGGCTACACCTTC	CASSSYGYTF
TRBV11-2	TRBJ2-3	.	.	TGTGCCAGCAGCTTAGAGAGAGGAAGGGGACGGTTCGATACGCAGTATTTT	CASSLERGRGRFDTQYF
TRBV20-1	TRBJ1-1	.	.	TGCAGTGCTAGAGATCAGGTGGTGGGTTTCTTT	CSARDQVVGFF
TRBV7-2	TRBJ2-3	.	.	TGTGCCAGCAGCGTAGGGGGCGGGGGCACAGATACGCAGTATTTT	CASSVGGGGTDTQYF
TRBV10-3	TRBJ2-1	.	.	TGTGCCACCATGCATGAAGGTTCCAATGAGCAGTTCTTC	CATMHEGSNEQFF
TRBV11-3	TRBJ2-3	.	.	TGTGCCAGCAGCTTAGGCGGTCAAGCACGCACAGATACGCAGTATTTT	CASSLGGQARTDTQYF
TRBV12-5	TRBJ2-1	.	TRBD2	TGTGCTAGTGGCAGCGGGACTAGCGGGTACAATGAGCAGTTCTTC	CASGSGTSGYNEQFF
TRBV18	TRBJ1-1	.	TRBD1	TGTGCCAGCTCACCTCTAGGACAGGGGGCGACTGAAGCTTTCTTT	CASSPLGQGATEAFF
TRBV27	TRBJ2-7	.	TRBD1	TGTGCCAGCAGTTTAAACAGGGGGCAGGGCGAGCAGTACTTC	CASSLNRGQGEQYF
TRBV19	TRBJ2-5	.	.	TGTGCCAGCCTTGGCCAAGAGACCCAGTACTTC	CASLGQETQYF
TRBV7-9	TRBJ2-7	.	TRBD2	TGTGCCAGCAGCTCCTGGACTAGCGGGAGAGATGAGCAGTACTTC	CASSSWTSGRDEQYF
TRBV25-1	TRBJ1-4	.	.	TGTGCCAGCAGTCCCCCCCTCCTGCAAGAGCGTGAAAAACTGTTTTTT	CASSPPLLQEREKLFF
TRBV28	TRBJ1-5	.	.	TGTGCCAGCAGTCCCGCCCTTGGAGATCAGCCCCAGCATTTT	CASSPALGDQPQHF
TRBV9	TRBJ1-6	.	TRBD1	TGTGCCAGCAGCGGGGGACAGGGGGCGAATTCACCCCTCCACTTT	CASSGGQGANSPLHF
TRBV5-1	TRBJ1-4	.	TRBD1	TGCGCCAGCAGCACCCACAGGGGTGAAAAACTGTTTTTT	CASSTHRGEKLFF
TRBV5-8	TRBJ1-1	.	.	TGTGCCATTATCAGGGTCATGAACACTGAAGCTTTCTTT	CAIIRVMNTEAFF
TRBV10-3	TRBJ1-1	.	.	TGTGCCATCAGTGAGTCGTCAGCAGAAGCTTTCTTT	CAISESSAEAFF
TRBV5-1	TRBJ2-3	few	.	TGCGCCAGCTCTAGACAGGAAGGCACAGATACGCAGTATTTT	CASSRQEGTDTQYF
TRBV28	TRBJ2-5	.	.	TGTGCCAGCAGTTTGCCCTCCCGCGGGCGAGAGACCCAGTACTTC	CASSLPSRGRETQYF
TRBV7-9	TRBJ1-6	.	.	TGTGCCAGCAGCTCGGGGACTAATTCACCCCTCCACTTT	CASSSGTNSPLHF
TRBV15	TRBJ1-4	few	.	TGTGCCACCAGCAGAGAAAAACTGTTTTTT	CATSREKLFF
TRBV11-2	TRBJ1-1	.	.	TGTGCCAGCAGCAGCAGGGTAGTCGACACTGAAGCTTTCTTT	CASSSRVVDTEAFF
TRBV15	TRBJ2-7	.	.	TGTGCCACCAGCAGAGATTCGGCCAGTACCTACGAGCAGTACTTC	CATSRDSASTYEQYF
TRBV27	TRBJ2-1	.	.	TGTGCCAGCAGTTTATCCCCAGACATCTCCTACAATGAGCAGTTCTTC	CASSLSPDISYNEQFF